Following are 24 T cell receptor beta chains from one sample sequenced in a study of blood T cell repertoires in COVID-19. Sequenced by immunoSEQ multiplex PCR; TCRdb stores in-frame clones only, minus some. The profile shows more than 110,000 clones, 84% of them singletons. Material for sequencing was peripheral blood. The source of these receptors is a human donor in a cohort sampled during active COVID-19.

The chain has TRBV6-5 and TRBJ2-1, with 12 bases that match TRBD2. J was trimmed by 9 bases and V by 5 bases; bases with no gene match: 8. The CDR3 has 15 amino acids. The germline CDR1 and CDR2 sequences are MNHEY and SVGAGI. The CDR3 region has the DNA TGTGCCAGCAGTAGGACTAGCGGGATTTTCAGTGAGCAGTTCTTC. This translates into CASSRTSGIFSEQFF.

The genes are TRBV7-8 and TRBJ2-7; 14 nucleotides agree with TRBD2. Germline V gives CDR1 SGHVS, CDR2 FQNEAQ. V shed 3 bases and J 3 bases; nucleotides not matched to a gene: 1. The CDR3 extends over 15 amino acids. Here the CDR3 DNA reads TGTGCCAGCAGCTTGGGACTAGCGGGGGTCTACGAGCAGTACTTC. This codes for CASSLGLAGVYEQYF.

The CDR3 nucleotides are TGTGCCAGTAGCGATGGGACTAGCGGCATACAAGAGACCCAGTACTTC. Protein sequence: CASSDGTSGIQETQYF. The chain is built from TRBV19 and TRBJ2-5; 11 nucleotides line up with TRBD2. CDR1 and CDR2 (germline): LNHDA, SQIVND (reference sequence). CDR3 length: 16 amino acids. The trim removed 6 bases at V and 2 bases at J, leaving 8 bases unmatched.

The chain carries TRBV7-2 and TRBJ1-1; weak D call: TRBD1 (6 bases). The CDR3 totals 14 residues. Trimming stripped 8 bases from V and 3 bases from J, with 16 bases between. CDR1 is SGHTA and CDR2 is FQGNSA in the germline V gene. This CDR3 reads CASAGGRADTEAFF. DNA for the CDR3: TGTGCCAGCGCGGGGGGCAGGGCGGACACTGAAGCTTTCTTT.

This CDR3 reads CASSPGLAAETQYF. The CDR3 region has the DNA TGTGCCAGCAGCCCGGGACTAGCGGCAGAGACCCAGTACTTC. V usage is TRBV2 and J usage is TRBJ2-5; 11 positions agree with TRBD2. V dropped 6 bases and J dropped 4; count of bases not matched to a gene: 4. There are 14 residues in the CDR3. Per germline, CDR1 SNHLY and CDR2 FYNNEI.

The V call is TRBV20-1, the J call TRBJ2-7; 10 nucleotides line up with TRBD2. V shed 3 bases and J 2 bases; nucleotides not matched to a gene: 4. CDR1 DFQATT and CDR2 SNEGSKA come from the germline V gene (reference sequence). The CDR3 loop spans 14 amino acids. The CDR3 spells CSASKLAGTYEQYF. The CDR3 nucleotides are TGCAGTGCTAGTAAACTAGCGGGGACCTACGAGCAGTACTTC.

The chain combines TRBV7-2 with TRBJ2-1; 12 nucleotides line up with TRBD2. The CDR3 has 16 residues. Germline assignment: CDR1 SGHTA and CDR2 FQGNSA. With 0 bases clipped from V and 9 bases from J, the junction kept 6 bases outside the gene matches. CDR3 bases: TGTGCCAGCAGCTTAGCGCTAGCGGGAGGGGCGGTTGAGCAGTTCTTC. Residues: CASSLALAGGAVEQFF.

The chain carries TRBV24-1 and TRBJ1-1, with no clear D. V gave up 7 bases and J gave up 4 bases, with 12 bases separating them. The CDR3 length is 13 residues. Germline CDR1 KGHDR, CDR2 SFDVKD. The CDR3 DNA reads TGTGCCACCAGAGCCCCCTCGGGCACTGAAGCTTTCTTT. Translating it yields CATRAPSGTEAFF.

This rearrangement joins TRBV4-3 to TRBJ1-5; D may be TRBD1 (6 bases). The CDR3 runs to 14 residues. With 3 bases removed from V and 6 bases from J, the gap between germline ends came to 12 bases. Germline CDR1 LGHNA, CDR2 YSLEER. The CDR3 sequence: CASSQGMGAQPQHF. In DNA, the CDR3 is TGCGCCAGCAGCCAGGGGATGGGGGCTCAGCCCCAGCATTTT.

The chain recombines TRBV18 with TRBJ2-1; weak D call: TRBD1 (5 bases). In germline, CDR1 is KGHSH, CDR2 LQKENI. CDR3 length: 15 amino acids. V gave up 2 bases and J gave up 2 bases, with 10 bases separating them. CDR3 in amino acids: CASSPSRAPYNEQFF. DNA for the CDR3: TGTGCCAGCTCACCATCCAGGGCCCCCTACAATGAGCAGTTCTTC.

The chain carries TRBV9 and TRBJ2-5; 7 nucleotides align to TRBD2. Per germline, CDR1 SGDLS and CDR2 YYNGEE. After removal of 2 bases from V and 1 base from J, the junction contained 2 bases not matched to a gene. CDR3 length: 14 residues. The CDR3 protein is CASSVSGLQETQYF. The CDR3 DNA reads TGTGCCAGCAGCGTTAGCGGGCTCCAAGAGACCCAGTACTTC.

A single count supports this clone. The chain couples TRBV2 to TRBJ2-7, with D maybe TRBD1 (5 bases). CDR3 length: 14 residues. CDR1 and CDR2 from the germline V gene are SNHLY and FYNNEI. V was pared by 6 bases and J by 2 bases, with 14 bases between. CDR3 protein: CASSPEQGTYEQYF. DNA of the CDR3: TGTGCCAGCAGCCCGGAGCAGGGAACCTACGAGCAGTACTTC.

The CDR3 protein is CASSLARDGEQFF. Here the CDR3 DNA reads TGTGCCAGCAGCTTAGCGCGGGACGGGGAGCAGTTCTTC. The chain combines TRBV7-2 with TRBJ2-1; D possibly corresponds to TRBD2 (6 bases). CDR1 SGHTA and CDR2 FQGNSA come from the germline V gene. V was pared by 0 bases and J by 10 bases, with 10 bases between. The CDR3 totals 13 residues.

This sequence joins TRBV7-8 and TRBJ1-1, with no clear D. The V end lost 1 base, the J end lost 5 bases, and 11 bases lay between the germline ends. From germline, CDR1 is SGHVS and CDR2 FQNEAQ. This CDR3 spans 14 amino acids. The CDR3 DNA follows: TGTGCCAGCAGCTTAGAATTGGAGGTTACTGAAGCTTTCTTT. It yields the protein CASSLELEVTEAFF.

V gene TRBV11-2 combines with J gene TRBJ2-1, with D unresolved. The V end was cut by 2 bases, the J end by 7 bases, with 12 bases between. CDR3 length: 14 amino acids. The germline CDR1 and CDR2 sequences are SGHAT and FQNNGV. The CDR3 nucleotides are TGTGCCAGCAGCTTATCCCAGGCCAGGAATGAGCAGTTCTTC. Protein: CASSLSQARNEQFF.

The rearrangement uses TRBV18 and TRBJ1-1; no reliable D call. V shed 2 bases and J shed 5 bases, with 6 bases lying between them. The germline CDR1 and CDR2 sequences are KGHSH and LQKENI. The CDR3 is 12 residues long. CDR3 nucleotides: TGTGCCAGCTCACCAGGGAGAACTGAAGCTTTCTTT. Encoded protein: CASSPGRTEAFF. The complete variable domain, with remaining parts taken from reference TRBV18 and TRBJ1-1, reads NAGVMQNPRHLVRRRGQEARLRCSPMKGHSHVYWYRQLPEEGLKFMVYLQKENIIDESGMPKERFSAEFPKEGPSILRIQQVVRGDSAAYFCASSPGRTEAFFGQGTRLTVV.

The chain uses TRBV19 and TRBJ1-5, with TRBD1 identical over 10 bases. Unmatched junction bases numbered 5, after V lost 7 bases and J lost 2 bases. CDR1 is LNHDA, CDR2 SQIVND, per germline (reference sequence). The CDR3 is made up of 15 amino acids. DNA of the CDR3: TGTGCCAGTACCGGAGGACAGGGGGGCAATCAGCCCCAGCATTTT. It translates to CASTGGQGGNQPQHF.

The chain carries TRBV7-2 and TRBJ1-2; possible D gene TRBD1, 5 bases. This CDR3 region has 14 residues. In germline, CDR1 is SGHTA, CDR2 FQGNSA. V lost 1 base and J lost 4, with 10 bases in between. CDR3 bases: TGTGCCAGCAGCTTAGGAAGGGGTGGCTATGGCTACACCTTC. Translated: CASSLGRGGYGYTF.

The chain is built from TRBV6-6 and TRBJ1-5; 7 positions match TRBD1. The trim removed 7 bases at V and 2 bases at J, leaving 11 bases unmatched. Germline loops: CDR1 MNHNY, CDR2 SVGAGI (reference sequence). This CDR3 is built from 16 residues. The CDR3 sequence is CASTTGSSGGNQPQHF. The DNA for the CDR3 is TGTGCCAGCACGACAGGGAGTAGTGGTGGCAATCAGCCCCAGCATTTT.

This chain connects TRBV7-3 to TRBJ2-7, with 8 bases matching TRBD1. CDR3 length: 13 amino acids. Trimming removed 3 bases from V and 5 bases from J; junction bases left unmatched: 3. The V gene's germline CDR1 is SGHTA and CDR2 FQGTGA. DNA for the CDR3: TGTGCCAGCAGCTTCAGACAGGGGAACGAGCAGTACTTC. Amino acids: CASSFRQGNEQYF. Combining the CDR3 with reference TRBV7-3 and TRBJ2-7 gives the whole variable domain GAGVSQTPSNKVTEKGKYVELRCDPISGHTALYWYRQSLGQGPEFLIYFQGTGAADDSGLPNDRFFAVRPEGSVSTLKIQRTERGDSAVYLCASSFRQGNEQYFGPGTRLTVT.

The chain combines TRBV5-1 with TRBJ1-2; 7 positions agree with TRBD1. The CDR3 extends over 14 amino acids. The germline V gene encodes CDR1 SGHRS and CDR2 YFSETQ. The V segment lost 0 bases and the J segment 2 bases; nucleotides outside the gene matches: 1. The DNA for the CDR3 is TGCGCCAGCAGCTTGGAACAGGGGAACTATGGCTACACCTTC. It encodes CASSLEQGNYGYTF.

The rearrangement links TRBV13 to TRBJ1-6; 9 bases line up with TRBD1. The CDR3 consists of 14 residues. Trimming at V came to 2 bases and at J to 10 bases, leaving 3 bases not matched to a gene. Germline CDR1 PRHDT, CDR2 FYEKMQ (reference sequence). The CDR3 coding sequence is TGTGCCAGCAGCTTAAGGACAGGGGAGTCACCCCTCCACTTT. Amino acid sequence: CASSLRTGESPLHF.

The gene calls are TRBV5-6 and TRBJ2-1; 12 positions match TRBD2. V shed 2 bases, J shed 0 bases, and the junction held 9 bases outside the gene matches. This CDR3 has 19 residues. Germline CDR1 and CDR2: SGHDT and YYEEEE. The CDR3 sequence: CASSLTRLAGASSYNEQFF. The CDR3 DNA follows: TGTGCCAGCAGCTTAACGAGACTAGCGGGGGCCAGCTCCTACAATGAGCAGTTCTTC.

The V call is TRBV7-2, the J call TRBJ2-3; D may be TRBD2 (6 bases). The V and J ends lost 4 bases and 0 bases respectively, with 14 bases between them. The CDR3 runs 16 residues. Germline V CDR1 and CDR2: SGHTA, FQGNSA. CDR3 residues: CASSSQAGLSTDTQYF. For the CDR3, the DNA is TGTGCCAGCAGCTCCCAAGCGGGCCTTAGCACAGATACGCAGTATTTT.